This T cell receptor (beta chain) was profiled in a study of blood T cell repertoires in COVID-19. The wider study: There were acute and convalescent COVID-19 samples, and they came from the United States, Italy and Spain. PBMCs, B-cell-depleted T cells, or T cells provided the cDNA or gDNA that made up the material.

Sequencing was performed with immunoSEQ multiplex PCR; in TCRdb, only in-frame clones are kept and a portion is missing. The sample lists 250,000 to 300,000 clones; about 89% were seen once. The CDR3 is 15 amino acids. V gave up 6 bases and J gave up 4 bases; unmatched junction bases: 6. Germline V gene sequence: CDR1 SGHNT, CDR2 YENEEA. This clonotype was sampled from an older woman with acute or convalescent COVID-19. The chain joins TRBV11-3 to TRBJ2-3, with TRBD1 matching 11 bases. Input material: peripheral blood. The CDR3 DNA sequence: TGTGCCAGCAGTAGGAAGGGACAGGGGGCAGATACGCAGTATTTT. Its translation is CASSRKGQGADTQYF.